This is a list of T cell receptor beta chains from one sample in a study of T cell responses to AZD1222 COVID-19 vaccine. Profiled with immunoSEQ multiplex PCR; TCRdb holds only in-frame clones, not every one. Altogether about 120,000 clones are present, about 90% being singletons, with the ten largest covering over 1.5%. Here the sequenced sample was peripheral blood, taken on day 0 of AZD1222 vaccination. These receptor sequences come from an adult in good health. CDR3s include the opening cysteine and the closing phenylalanine or tryptophan. Each record gives: CDR3 DNA, CDR3 protein, J gene, D gene, V gene, clone size. A D gene is named only where the DNA matches it firmly. For some rows the clone size is stated as once, few or many, or as a class when expanded; others skip it.

DNA: TGTGCCAGTAGTATTAGGCTAGCTGAACCGGGGGGGACCCAGTACTTC; CDR3: CASSIRLAEPGGTQYF; J: TRBJ2-5; D: TRBD2; V: TRBV19; size: -
DNA: TGTGCCAGCAGCCAAGCGGCAGAGAATTCACCCCTCCACTTT; CDR3: CASSQAAENSPLHF; J: TRBJ1-6; D: -; V: TRBV3-1/TRBV3-2; size: -
DNA: TGCACCAGCAGCCAACCCCCGGGACTCACCGGGGAGCTGTTTTTT; CDR3: CTSSQPPGLTGELFF; J: TRBJ2-2; D: -; V: TRBV1; size: -
DNA: TGTGCCAGCAAGGGGGGGATCATGAGCAATCAGCCCCAGCATTTT; CDR3: CASKGGIMSNQPQHF; J: TRBJ1-5; D: -; V: TRBV6-5; size: -
DNA: TGTGCCACCGAAGAACCGGGCGGCACTGAAGCTTTCTTT; CDR3: CATEEPGGTEAFF; J: TRBJ1-1; D: -; V: TRBV24-1; size: -
DNA: TGTGCCAGTAGTTTCTGGGTAATGGACACCGGGGAGCTGTTTTTT; CDR3: CASSFWVMDTGELFF; J: TRBJ2-2; D: -; V: TRBV19; size: -
DNA: TGCGCCAGCAGCCATTATTTGGGACGGTTGAACACTGAAGCTTTCTTT; CDR3: CASSHYLGRLNTEAFF; J: TRBJ1-1; D: -; V: TRBV4-1; size: -
DNA: TGTGCCAGCCATAGCGGGAGTTACGGCGGGGAGCTGTTTTTT; CDR3: CASHSGSYGGELFF; J: TRBJ2-2; D: TRBD2; V: TRBV19; size: -
DNA: TGTGCCAGCAGCCCCATATACCAGGGACAGGGAGTATCTGGGGCCAACGTCCTGACTTTC; CDR3: CASSPIYQGQGVSGANVLTF; J: TRBJ2-6; D: TRBD1; V: TRBV5-4; size: once
DNA: TGTGCCAGCAGCGTGGGGTTGCAAGCGCCTGGCTACACCTTC; CDR3: CASSVGLQAPGYTF; J: TRBJ1-2; D: -; V: TRBV7-9; size: -
DNA: TGTGCCAGCAGCCAATCCGGGGCTCCGGAGCCCCAGCATTTT; CDR3: CASSQSGAPEPQHF; J: TRBJ1-5; D: -; V: TRBV3-1/TRBV3-2; size: -
DNA: TGCGCCAGCAGCTTTGCGGTAACCAAAAACATTCAGTACTTC; CDR3: CASSFAVTKNIQYF; J: TRBJ2-4; D: -; V: TRBV5-1; size: few
DNA: TGTGCCAGCAGTTCCGCCGACGGGAACACTGAAGCTTTCTTT; CDR3: CASSSADGNTEAFF; J: TRBJ1-1; D: -; V: TRBV6-6; size: -
DNA: TGTGCCAGCAGCTGGGCCGGAACAGGGGGCACAGATACGCAGTATTTT; CDR3: CASSWAGTGGTDTQYF; J: TRBJ2-3; D: TRBD1; V: TRBV7-2; size: -
DNA: TGTGCCAGCAGCCCCTGGGGACAGGGCAATTCACCCCTCCACTTT; CDR3: CASSPWGQGNSPLHF; J: TRBJ1-6; D: TRBD1; V: TRBV9; size: -
DNA: TGTGCCAGCAGTTTATACGGACCAACGTCCGAGCAGTACTTC; CDR3: CASSLYGPTSEQYF; J: TRBJ2-7; D: -; V: TRBV27; size: -
DNA: TGTGCCACCAGTGCCGTGGACGAGACCCAGTACTTC; CDR3: CATSAVDETQYF; J: TRBJ2-5; D: -; V: TRBV24-1; size: -
DNA: TGTGCCAGCAGTTACTCGACGACGGGGAACACTGAAGCTTTCTTT; CDR3: CASSYSTTGNTEAFF; J: TRBJ1-1; D: -; V: TRBV6-5; size: -
DNA: TGTGCCAGCAGCGGACTAGCGGGAGGGCCCCAAGAGACCCAGTACTTC; CDR3: CASSGLAGGPQETQYF; J: TRBJ2-5; D: TRBD2; V: TRBV11-2; size: -
DNA: TGTGCCTGGGGATTACAGGGGAAGGGCTACACCTTC; CDR3: CAWGLQGKGYTF; J: TRBJ1-2; D: TRBD1; V: TRBV30; size: once
DNA: TGCAGCGTTGATAGGGAATGGACAGATACGCAGTATTTT; CDR3: CSVDREWTDTQYF; J: TRBJ2-3; D: -; V: TRBV29-1; size: -
DNA: TGTGCCAGCAGCTTTATCGAAAGGGACACTGAAGCTTTCTTT; CDR3: CASSFIERDTEAFF; J: TRBJ1-1; D: -; V: TRBV11-2; size: -
DNA: TGTGCCAGCAGTGAAGCATTTAACGACAGGGCCTATGGCTACACCTTC; CDR3: CASSEAFNDRAYGYTF; J: TRBJ1-2; D: TRBD1; V: TRBV6-1; size: -
DNA: TGCGCCAGCAGCTTGGCCCCGGCAGCGAACACTGAAGCTTTCTTT; CDR3: CASSLAPAANTEAFF; J: TRBJ1-1; D: -; V: TRBV5-1; size: -
DNA: TGTGCCAGCTCACCCCCCACAGGGTTGAATGGCTACACCTTC; CDR3: CASSPPTGLNGYTF; J: TRBJ1-2; D: -; V: TRBV18; size: -
DNA: TGTGCCTGGAGTGTCTTAAGTTCACCCCTCCACTTT; CDR3: CAWSVLSSPLHF; J: TRBJ1-6; D: -; V: TRBV30; size: -
DNA: TGTGCCAGCAGCCCCGGTTATCCCTATGGCTACACCTTC; CDR3: CASSPGYPYGYTF; J: TRBJ1-2; D: -; V: TRBV7-2; size: -
DNA: TGTGCCTGGAGGGGACCCAATTCACCCCTCCACTTT; CDR3: CAWRGPNSPLHF; J: TRBJ1-6; D: -; V: TRBV30; size: -
DNA: TGTGCCAGCAGCTCCAGACAGGGCGGCAATCAGCCCCAGCATTTT; CDR3: CASSSRQGGNQPQHF; J: TRBJ1-5; D: TRBD1; V: TRBV7-2; size: once
DNA: TGTGCCTGGAGTGTAGGAGGGTTTGGCTACACCTTC; CDR3: CAWSVGGFGYTF; J: TRBJ1-2; D: -; V: TRBV30; size: -
DNA: TGTGCCAGCAGTTTTGCGGATTCACCCCTCCACTTT; CDR3: CASSFADSPLHF; J: TRBJ1-6; D: -; V: TRBV12-3/TRBV12-4; size: once
DNA: TGTGCCAGCAGCCTCGGGGGGGAGACTGAAGCTTTCTTT; CDR3: CASSLGGETEAFF; J: TRBJ1-1; D: -; V: TRBV11-2; size: -
DNA: TGTGCCAGCAGCCAAGGTATCGGGGAGGCGGCCAACGTCCTGACTTTC; CDR3: CASSQGIGEAANVLTF; J: TRBJ2-6; D: -; V: TRBV3-1/TRBV3-2; size: once
DNA: TGTGCCAGTAGTATAGATAACGGGGGGCACAATCAGTCCCAGCATTTT; CDR3: CASSIDNGGHNQSQHF; J: TRBJ1-5; D: -; V: TRBV19; size: -
DNA: TGTGCCAGTAGTGAACGACAGGGTTGGGGGACTGAAGCTTTCTTT; CDR3: CASSERQGWGTEAFF; J: TRBJ1-1; D: TRBD1; V: TRBV19; size: once
DNA: TGCGCCAGCAGCCTGAGGAGGGGTTCGGATACGCAGTATTTT; CDR3: CASSLRRGSDTQYF; J: TRBJ2-3; D: -; V: TRBV5-1; size: -
DNA: TGTGCCAGCAGCGGTCCGCCCGAACGGACCCAGTACTTC; CDR3: CASSGPPERTQYF; J: TRBJ2-5; D: -; V: TRBV11-3; size: -
DNA: TGTGCCAGCAGACAGCCTGGTGACTATGGCTACACCTTC; CDR3: CASRQPGDYGYTF; J: TRBJ1-2; D: -; V: TRBV2; size: -
DNA: TGTGCCAGCAGCCCGACAGGGCGAACTGAAGCTTTCTTT; CDR3: CASSPTGRTEAFF; J: TRBJ1-1; D: TRBD1; V: TRBV7-9; size: -
DNA: TGTGCCAGCAGCCAAGCTCTATTCGGGCAGGGAAATGGGTCACCCCTCCACTTT; CDR3: CASSQALFGQGNGSPLHF; J: TRBJ1-6; D: -; V: TRBV3-1/TRBV3-2; size: once
DNA: TGTGCCAGCAGCTTGGGTACTGAAGCTTTCTTT; CDR3: CASSLGTEAFF; J: TRBJ1-1; D: -; V: TRBV5-4; size: -
DNA: TGTGCCAGCAGTTTTAAGCTAGCGGGAGGCTTTGAGCAGTTCTTC; CDR3: CASSFKLAGGFEQFF; J: TRBJ2-1; D: TRBD2; V: TRBV28; size: once
DNA: TGTGCCAGCAGTGAGTACCAGAGAGGCTATGGCTACACCTTC; CDR3: CASSEYQRGYGYTF; J: TRBJ1-2; D: -; V: TRBV2; size: -
DNA: TGTGCCAGCAGCTGGATGACAGGGGGCGCGGATGGCTACACCTTC; CDR3: CASSWMTGGADGYTF; J: TRBJ1-2; D: TRBD1; V: TRBV5-6; size: -
DNA: TGTGCCAGCAGGGCCCTAGCGGGAGGGCCGAGACAAGAGACCCAGTACTTC; CDR3: CASRALAGGPRQETQYF; J: TRBJ2-5; D: TRBD2; V: TRBV2; size: -
DNA: TGTGCCAGTACCCTCTCAGGGACTAGCGGAGGGGGGCCTAGCAATGAGCAGTTCTTC; CDR3: CASTLSGTSGGGPSNEQFF; J: TRBJ2-1; D: TRBD2; V: TRBV19; size: -
DNA: TGTGCCAGCAGCCACAGGGACAGGGGCCCTAAGGGCTACAATGAGCAGTTCTTC; CDR3: CASSHRDRGPKGYNEQFF; J: TRBJ2-1; D: TRBD1; V: TRBV11-3; size: -
DNA: TGTGCCAGTAGTCCGACAGGTCTAGAAGGCTACACCTTC; CDR3: CASSPTGLEGYTF; J: TRBJ1-2; D: -; V: TRBV19; size: -
DNA: TGTGCCATCAGTGAGACGGACAACCAGGGGGAAAAACTGTTTTTT; CDR3: CAISETDNQGEKLFF; J: TRBJ1-4; D: -; V: TRBV10-3; size: -
DNA: TGTGCCAGCAGCTTAGAAGGGGGGCTGTTCTCCTACGAGCAGTACTTC; CDR3: CASSLEGGLFSYEQYF; J: TRBJ2-7; D: -; V: TRBV7-9; size: -
DNA: TGTGCCAGCAGCCCTCGGACAGCAGGGGAAGCTTTCTTT; CDR3: CASSPRTAGEAFF; J: TRBJ1-1; D: -; V: TRBV9; size: few
DNA: TGTGCCTCCGGGGGGTCTGGGAAGAAGTACTTC; CDR3: CASGGSGKKYF; J: TRBJ2-4; D: TRBD2; V: TRBV19; size: -
DNA: TGTGCCAGCAGCCAAGTTCGACTAGATCTGAACACCGGGGAGCTGTTTTTT; CDR3: CASSQVRLDLNTGELFF; J: TRBJ2-2; D: -; V: TRBV3-1/TRBV3-2; size: -
DNA: TGTGCCAGCAGCTTAGCCCGGGGCCTGGCGCAGTATTTT; CDR3: CASSLARGLAQYF; J: TRBJ2-3; D: -; V: TRBV11-3; size: -
DNA: TGTGCCAGCAGCCACATCGGGTCTGGCTATGGCTACACCTTC; CDR3: CASSHIGSGYGYTF; J: TRBJ1-2; D: -; V: TRBV7-2; size: -